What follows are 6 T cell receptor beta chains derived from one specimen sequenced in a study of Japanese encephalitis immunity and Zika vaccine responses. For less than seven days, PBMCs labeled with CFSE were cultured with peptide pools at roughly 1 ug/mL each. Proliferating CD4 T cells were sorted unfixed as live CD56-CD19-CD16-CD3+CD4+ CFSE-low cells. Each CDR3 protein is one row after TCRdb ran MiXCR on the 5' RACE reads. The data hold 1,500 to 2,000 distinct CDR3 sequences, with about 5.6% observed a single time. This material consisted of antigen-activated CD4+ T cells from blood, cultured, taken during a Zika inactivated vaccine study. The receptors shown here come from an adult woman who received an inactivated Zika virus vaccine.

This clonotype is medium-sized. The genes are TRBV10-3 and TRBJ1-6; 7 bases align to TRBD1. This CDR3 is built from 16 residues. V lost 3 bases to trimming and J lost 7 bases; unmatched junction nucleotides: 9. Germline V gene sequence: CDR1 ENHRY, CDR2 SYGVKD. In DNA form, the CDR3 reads TGTGCCATCAGTGACCCCCCGGGACAGACGAATTCACCCCTCCACTTT. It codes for CAISDPPGQTNSPLHF.

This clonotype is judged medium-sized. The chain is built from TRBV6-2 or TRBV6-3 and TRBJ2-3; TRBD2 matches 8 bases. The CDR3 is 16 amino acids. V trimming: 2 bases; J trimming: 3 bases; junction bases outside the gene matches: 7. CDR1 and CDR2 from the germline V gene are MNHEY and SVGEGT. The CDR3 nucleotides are TGTGCCAGCAGTTACAGGGCTAGCGGGCGAACAGATACGCAGTATTTT. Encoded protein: CASSYRASGRTDTQYF.

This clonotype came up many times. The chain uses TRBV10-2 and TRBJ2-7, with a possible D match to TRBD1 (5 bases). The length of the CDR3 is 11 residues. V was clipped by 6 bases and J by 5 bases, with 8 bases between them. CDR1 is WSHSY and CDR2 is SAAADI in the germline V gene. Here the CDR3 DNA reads TGCGCCAGCAGACAGGCAAACGAGCAGTACTTC. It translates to CASRQANEQYF.

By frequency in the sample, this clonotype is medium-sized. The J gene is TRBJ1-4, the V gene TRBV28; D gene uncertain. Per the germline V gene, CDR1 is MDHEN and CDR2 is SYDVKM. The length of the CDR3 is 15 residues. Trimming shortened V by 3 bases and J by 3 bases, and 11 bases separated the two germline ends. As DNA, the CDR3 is TGTGCCAGCAGTTTTCGGGGAGGCCCTAATGAAAAACTGTTTTTT. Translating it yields CASSFRGGPNEKLFF.

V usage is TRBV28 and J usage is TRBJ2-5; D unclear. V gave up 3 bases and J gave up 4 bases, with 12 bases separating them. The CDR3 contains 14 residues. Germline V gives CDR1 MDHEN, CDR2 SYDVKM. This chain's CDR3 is CASSLAASVETQYF. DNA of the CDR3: TGTGCCAGCAGTTTGGCGGCCTCTGTAGAGACCCAGTACTTC. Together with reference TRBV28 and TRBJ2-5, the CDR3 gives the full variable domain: DVKVTQSSRYLVKRTGEKVFLECVQDMDHENMFWYRQDPGLGLRLIYFSYDVKMKEKGDIPEGYSVSREKKERFSLILESASTNQTSMYLCASSLAASVETQYFGPGTRLLVL.

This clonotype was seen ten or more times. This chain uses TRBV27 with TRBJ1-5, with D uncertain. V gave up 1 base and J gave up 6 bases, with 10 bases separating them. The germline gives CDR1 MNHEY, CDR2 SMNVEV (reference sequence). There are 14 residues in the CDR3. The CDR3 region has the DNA TGTGCCAGCAGTTTATGGGGTTCGGGTCAGCCCCAGCATTTT. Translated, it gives CASSLWGSGQPQHF.